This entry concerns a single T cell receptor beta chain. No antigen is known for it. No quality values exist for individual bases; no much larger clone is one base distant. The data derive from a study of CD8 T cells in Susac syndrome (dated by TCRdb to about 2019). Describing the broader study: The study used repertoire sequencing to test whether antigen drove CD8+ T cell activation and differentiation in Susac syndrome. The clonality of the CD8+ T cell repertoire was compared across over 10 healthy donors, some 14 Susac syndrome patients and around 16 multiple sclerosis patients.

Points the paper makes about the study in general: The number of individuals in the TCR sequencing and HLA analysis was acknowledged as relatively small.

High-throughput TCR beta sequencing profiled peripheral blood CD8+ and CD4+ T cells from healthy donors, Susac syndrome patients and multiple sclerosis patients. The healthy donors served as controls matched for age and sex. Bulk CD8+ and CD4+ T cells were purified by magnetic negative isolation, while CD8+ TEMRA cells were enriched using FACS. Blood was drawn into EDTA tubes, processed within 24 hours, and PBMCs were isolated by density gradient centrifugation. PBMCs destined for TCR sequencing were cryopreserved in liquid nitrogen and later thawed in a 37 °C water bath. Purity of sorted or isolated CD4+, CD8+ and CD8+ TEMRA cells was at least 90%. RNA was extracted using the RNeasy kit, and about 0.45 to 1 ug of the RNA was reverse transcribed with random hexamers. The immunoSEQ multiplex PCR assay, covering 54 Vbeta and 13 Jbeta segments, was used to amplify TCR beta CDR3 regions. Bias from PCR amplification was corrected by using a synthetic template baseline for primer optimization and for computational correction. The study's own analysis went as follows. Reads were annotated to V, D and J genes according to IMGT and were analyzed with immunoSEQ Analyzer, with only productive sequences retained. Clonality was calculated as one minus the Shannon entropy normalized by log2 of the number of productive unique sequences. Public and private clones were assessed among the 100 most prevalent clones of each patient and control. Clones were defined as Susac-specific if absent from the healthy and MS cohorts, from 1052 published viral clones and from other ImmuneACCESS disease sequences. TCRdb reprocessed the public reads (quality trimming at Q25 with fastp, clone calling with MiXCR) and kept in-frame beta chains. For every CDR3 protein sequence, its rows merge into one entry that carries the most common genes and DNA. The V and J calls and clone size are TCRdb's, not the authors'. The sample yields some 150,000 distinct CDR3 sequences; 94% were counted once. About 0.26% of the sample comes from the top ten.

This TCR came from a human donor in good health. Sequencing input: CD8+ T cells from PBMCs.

The CDR3 region has the sequence CATSRDQGNTEAFF. The DNA reads TGTGCCACCAGCAGAGACCAAGGTAACACTGAAGCTTTCTTT. The chain links TRBV15 with TRBJ1-1; the D gene cannot be resolved reliably. At the junction V is shortened by 0 bases and J by 2 bases, with 7 bases in between. In the germline V gene (reference sequence), CDR1 corresponds to LNHNV and CDR2 to YYDKDF. There are 14 amino acids in the CDR3, from cysteine to phenylalanine inclusive. Only the CDR3 part of the read is kept: 42 bases, read in frame from the first base.